Listed below are T cell receptor beta chains from one sample, sequenced in a study of T cell responses to AZD1222 COVID-19 vaccine. Repertoires were generated with immunoSEQ multiplex PCR, while TCRdb's copy carries only in-frame clones and drops some. The sample holds about 77,000 clones, about 92% seen once. The material was peripheral blood, obtained 28 days after the second AZD1222 dose. Receptors originate from an adult who received the AZD1222 COVID-19 vaccine. CDR3s include the opening cysteine and the closing phenylalanine or tryptophan. D genes are given only for firm matches. Clone size appears in some rows only: once, few, many, or a class for an expanded clone.

J: TRBJ1-2; V: TRBV25-1; D: NA; length: 17; size: NA; CDR3: CASSDSFYRAPNYGYTF; DNA: TGTGCCAGCAGTGACTCCTTTTACAGGGCACCTAACTATGGCTACACCTTC
J: TRBJ1-2; V: TRBV19; D: NA; length: 14; size: NA; CDR3: CASSPSTGGYGYTF; DNA: TGTGCCAGTAGTCCATCGACCGGGGGCTATGGCTACACCTTC
J: TRBJ2-7; V: TRBV5-5; D: TRBD2; length: 16; size: NA; CDR3: CASSLVALAGSYEQYF; DNA: TGTGCCAGCAGCTTGGTCGCTCTAGCGGGATCCTACGAGCAGTACTTC
J: TRBJ1-6; V: TRBV10-3; D: NA; length: 17; size: NA; CDR3: CAISDPDSQQANSPLHF; DNA: TGTGCCATCAGTGACCCCGACAGTCAGCAGGCTAATTCACCCCTCCACTTT
J: TRBJ1-2; V: TRBV5-1; D: NA; length: 16; size: NA; CDR3: CASSLEGGRENYGYTF; DNA: TGCGCCAGCAGCTTGGAGGGCGGCAGGGAAAACTATGGCTACACCTTC
J: TRBJ2-3; V: TRBV5-4; D: NA; length: 14; size: NA; CDR3: CASSLAGGTDTQYF; DNA: TGTGCCAGCAGCTTGGCGGGGGGCACAGATACGCAGTATTTT
J: TRBJ1-2; V: TRBV5-4; D: NA; length: 13; size: once; CDR3: CASSSDGNYGYTF; DNA: TGTGCCAGCAGCTCAGACGGTAACTATGGCTACACCTTC
J: TRBJ2-1; V: TRBV9; D: NA; length: 15; size: NA; CDR3: CASSVPGEVHNEQFF; DNA: TGTGCCAGCAGCGTACCGGGAGAAGTCCACAATGAGCAGTTCTTC
J: TRBJ2-7; V: TRBV30; D: TRBD2; length: 13; size: NA; CDR3: CAWGTTTVWEQYF; DNA: TGTGCCTGGGGGACTACGACGGTATGGGAGCAGTACTTC
J: TRBJ1-1; V: TRBV12-3/TRBV12-4; D: NA; length: 11; size: once; CDR3: CASTLITEAFF; DNA: TGTGCCAGCACCCTTATCACTGAAGCTTTCTTT
J: TRBJ2-3; V: TRBV6-2/TRBV6-3; D: TRBD2; length: 17; size: NA; CDR3: CASSYSKLADSTDTQYF; DNA: TGTGCCAGCAGTTACTCGAAACTAGCGGATAGCACAGATACGCAGTATTTT
J: TRBJ2-1; V: TRBV12-5; D: TRBD2; length: 17; size: once; CDR3: CASGRVTSGRAYNEQFF; DNA: TGTGCTAGCGGACGTGTTACCAGCGGGAGGGCCTACAATGAGCAGTTCTTC
J: TRBJ1-1; V: TRBV29-1; D: NA; length: 13; size: once; CDR3: CSVWGKVNTEAFF; DNA: TGCAGCGTTTGGGGGAAGGTGAACACTGAAGCTTTCTTT